Sequencing of this TCR beta chain was carried out in a study of tumor-infiltrating lymphocytes in primary liver carcinoma. Turning to this clonotype: A read error may account for a junction end that differs from germline.

From 450 to 550 ng total RNA, TCR beta cDNA was generated with a primer in the constant region. A slightly modified ARM-PCR protocol with three nested multiplex PCR rounds produced these TCR beta libraries. Use of TRBV1-TRBV30 forward primers with a C-beta reverse primer characterized the first two PCR rounds, which lasted around 9 cycles each. TCRdb fed the multiplex PCR reads into MiXCR, producing one record per CDR3 protein. The sample has approximately 100,000 distinct CDR3 sequences, around two thirds seen once. Each 20-30 mg portion of unsorted bulk tissue served as the source for co-extraction of RNA and DNA. The CDR3 consists of 16 residues. Per germline, CDR1 ENHRY and CDR2 SYGVKD.

This receptor was taken from a woman aged 55-69 years with primary liver carcinoma and hepatitis B virus infection. Sequences were obtained from liver tumor tissue from sampling region 2. Subset indicated: tumor region T2, inferior pole. V usage is TRBV10-3 and J usage is TRBJ2-5; 7 bases align to TRBD2. This CDR3 is CGISDPRAGLQETQYF. CDR3 coding DNA: TGTGGCATCAGTGACCCTAGAGCGGGACTGCAAGAGACCCAGTACTTC.